Below are 24 T cell receptor beta chains sequenced from a single sample in a study of spatial heterogeneity in lung cancer. TCRdb redid the calling of the 5' RACE reads with MiXCR, one entry per CDR3 protein. The sample yields approximately 27,000 distinct CDR3 sequences, 5% to 6.5% seen once. Time point here: blood at routine non-recurrence follow-up after resection. Whole RNA from tumor, nontumor lung or frozen PBMC was sequenced unsorted. The starting material was PBMCs, obtained at follow-up. These receptors all come from a male donor with early-stage non-small cell lung cancer.

This clonotype was seen repeatedly, ten times or more. The V and J genes are TRBV18 and TRBJ1-1; no firm D call. This CDR3 is built from 13 residues. V shed 3 bases and J shed 5 bases, with 10 bases lying between them. Germline CDR1 reads KGHSH; CDR2 reads LQKENI. CDR3 sequence reads: CASSPPPVTEAFF. CDR3 sequence (DNA): TGTGCCAGCTCACCTCCGCCGGTGACTGAAGCTTTCTTT. Supplemented by reference TRBV18 and TRBJ1-1, the full variable domain reads NAGVMQNPRHLVRRRGQEARLRCSPMKGHSHVYWYRQLPEEGLKFMVYLQKENIIDESGMPKERFSAEFPKEGPSILRIQQVVRGDSAAYFCASSPPPVTEAFFGQGTRLTVV.

The chain is built from TRBV10-3 and TRBJ2-1; 8 nucleotides match TRBD2. Germline V gene sequence: CDR1 ENHRY, CDR2 SYGVKD. The CDR3 contains 13 residues. With V trimmed by 9 bases and J by 7 bases, 8 bases remained unmatched. Written as DNA, the CDR3 is TGTGCCATTGAAGCGGGAGAAGGAAATGAGCAGTTCTTC. It encodes CAIEAGEGNEQFF.

This chain links TRBV20-1 with TRBJ2-1, with D tentatively TRBD2 (5 bases). The germline V gene encodes CDR1 DFQATT and CDR2 SNEGSKA (reference sequence). Trimming removed 0 bases at V and 0 bases at J, with 18 bases between. This CDR3 region has 18 residues. The CDR3 here is CSARDKDRGRPSYNEQFF. The CDR3 bases are TGCAGTGCTAGAGATAAGGATAGAGGGCGACCCTCCTACAATGAGCAGTTCTTC.

The table lists this clonotype with many counts. This chain connects TRBV6-6 to TRBJ1-4, with D possibly being TRBD1 (5 bases). Between the trimmed V and J ends, which lost 6 bases and 4 bases, there was a span of 15 bases. The germline V gene has CDR1 MNHNY and CDR2 SVGAGI (reference sequence). The CDR3 has 15 amino acids. The chain's CDR3 is CASRPPGTLNEKLFF. DNA of the CDR3: TGTGCCAGCAGACCTCCCGGGACCCTTAATGAAAAACTGTTTTTT.

The V and J genes are TRBV12-3 or TRBV12-4 and TRBJ1-2; D gene unclear. V was shortened by 2 bases and J by 4 bases, with 5 bases between the two germline ends. CDR3 size: 12 residues. CDR3 protein: CASSLLGYGYTF. CDR3 coding DNA: TGTGCCAGCAGTTTACTTGGCTATGGCTACACCTTC.

This clonotype is labeled medium-sized. The J gene is TRBJ2-1, the V gene TRBV10-3; D ambiguous. Germline V gene data show CDR1 as ENHRY and CDR2 as SYGVKD. V lost 4 bases to trimming and J lost 5 bases, with 6 bases between them. This CDR3 comprises 12 residues. In DNA form, the CDR3 reads TGTGCCATCAGTGGAGCTCACAATGAGCAGTTCTTC. Translated, it gives CAISGAHNEQFF.

This clonotype showed up just a few times. The chain has TRBV5-1 and TRBJ2-1, with D unclear. CDR3 size: 18 residues. CDR1 and CDR2 (germline): SGHRS, YFSETQ. V was clipped by 0 bases and J by 6 bases, with 22 bases between them. In nucleotides, the CDR3 is TGCGCCAGCAGCTTGGTAGGGTCGAGCAGACTTTTTTCCAATGAGCAGTTCTTC. It yields the protein CASSLVGSSRLFSNEQFF.

The chain uses TRBV7-6 and TRBJ2-7; D is perhaps TRBD2 (5 bases). The germline V and J ends were trimmed by 1 base and 0 bases, with 10 bases remaining between them. This CDR3 has 15 residues. CDR1 is SGHVS and CDR2 is FNYEAQ in the germline V gene. This chain's CDR3 is CASSLGNRGSYEQYF. The CDR3 DNA reads TGTGCCAGCAGCTTAGGAAACCGGGGCTCCTACGAGCAGTACTTC.

In regard to this clonotype: Germline is not matched at one junction end, which may reflect a read error. The rearrangement uses TRBV7-2 and TRBJ1-5; 12 positions match TRBD1. The CDR3 sequence is 17 residues long. In germline, CDR1 is SGHTA, CDR2 FQGNSA. For the CDR3, the DNA is TGTGCCAGCACCAGGGGGATTGGGACAGGGGGCAACCAGCCCCAGCATTTT. This codes for CASTRGIGTGGNQPQHF.

This clonotype was counted many times. The chain carries TRBV2 and TRBJ2-7; D might be TRBD2 (5 bases). Germline-derived CDR1 and CDR2 are SNHLY and FYNNEI. There are 11 residues in the CDR3. Between the trimmed V and J ends, which lost 8 bases and 4 bases, there was a span of 9 bases. The chain's CDR3 is CASDRGYEQYF. The CDR3 DNA reads TGTGCCAGCGACCGGGGATACGAGCAGTACTTC.

This clonotype was seen only a few times. This sequence joins TRBV20-1 and TRBJ2-3, with D tentatively TRBD2 (5 bases). CDR1 DFQATT and CDR2 SNEGSKA come from the germline V gene (reference sequence). The CDR3 is made up of 14 amino acids. V was pared by 1 base and J by 4 bases, with 12 bases between. The CDR3 region is CSARVPPGSDTQYF. CDR3 in DNA: TGCAGTGCTAGAGTCCCCCCGGGGTCAGATACGCAGTATTTT.

This clonotype was recorded at least ten times. The chain combines TRBV5-1 with TRBJ1-2; TRBD1 matches 9 bases. Germline V gene data show CDR1 as SGHRS and CDR2 as YFSETQ. This CDR3 has 16 amino acids. After removal of 4 bases from V and 5 bases from J, the junction contained 12 bases not matched to a gene. This chain's CDR3 is CASSLNPGQGSYGYTF. The DNA of the CDR3 is TGCGCCAGCAGCCTAAACCCGGGACAGGGATCTTATGGCTACACCTTC.

This clonotype showed up many times. The CDR3 spells CARDSIPSGEKLFF. The CDR3 DNA reads TGTGCCAGAGACAGTATACCCTCCGGTGAAAAACTGTTTTTT. The rearrangement joins TRBV6-5 to TRBJ1-4; possible D gene TRBD1, 5 bases. The V gene's germline CDR1 is MNHEY and CDR2 SVGAGI. Trimming took off 9 bases at V and 7 bases at J, with 18 bases between the two ends. This CDR3 is built from 14 residues.

The rearrangement joins TRBV7-6 to TRBJ2-3; 8 bases are shared with TRBD2. V gave up 1 base and J gave up 8 bases; unmatched junction bases: 8. This CDR3 region has 15 residues. CDR1 SGHVS and CDR2 FNYEAQ come from the germline V gene. CDR3 region: CASSLGAGVSVTQYF. For the CDR3, the DNA is TGTGCCAGCAGCTTAGGAGCGGGGGTATCTGTTACGCAGTATTTT.

This clonotype has a handful of counts. The chain carries TRBV6-5 and TRBJ1-4, with D maybe TRBD1 (6 bases). V was trimmed by 0 bases and J by 10 bases, leaving 18 bases between them. The germline V gene has CDR1 MNHEY and CDR2 SVGAGI. The CDR3 contains 16 residues. CDR3 loop: CASSYSSRGSSGKLFF. CDR3 nucleotides: TGTGCCAGCAGTTACTCGAGCAGGGGCTCGTCGGGAAAACTGTTTTTT.

This clonotype has a count of ten or more. The chain combines TRBV11-3 with TRBJ2-1, with TRBD2 identical over 11 bases. CDR3 length equals 14 residues. Losses at the gene ends were 5 bases for V and 9 bases for J; bases not matched to a gene: 6. Germline CDR1 reads SGHNT; CDR2 reads YENEEA. CDR3 sequence: CASSRSGRAGEQFF. The CDR3 nucleotides read TGTGCCAGCAGCCGTAGCGGGAGGGCGGGTGAGCAGTTCTTC.

The chain's CDR3 is CASSFLTPSGEDEQFF. CDR3 DNA sequence: TGTGCCAGCAGCTTTTTAACCCCTAGCGGGGAGGATGAGCAGTTCTTC. The chain employs TRBV13 and TRBJ2-1, with TRBD2 identical over 9 bases. The trim removed 3 bases at V and 8 bases at J, leaving 11 bases unmatched. Germline V lookup: CDR1 PRHDT, CDR2 FYEKMQ (reference sequence). This CDR3 has 16 amino acids. The variable domain in full, with the rest retrieved from reference TRBV13 and TRBJ2-1, is AAGVIQSPRHLIKEKRETATLKCYPIPRHDTVYWYQQGPGQDPQFLISFYEKMQSDKGSIPDRFSAQQFSDYHSELNMSSLELGDSALYFCASSFLTPSGEDEQFFGPGTRLTVL.

This clonotype appeared many times. The rearrangement uses TRBV19 and TRBJ2-1; a possible D gene is TRBD2 (6 bases). The CDR3 runs 17 residues. V dropped 3 bases and J dropped 7 bases, with 22 bases sitting between them. Germline-derived CDR1 and CDR2 are LNHDA and SQIVND (reference sequence). CDR3 coding DNA: TGTGCCAGTAGTATGGACCGGGGAGGAGGGCCACGTAATGAGCAGTTCTTC. This translates into CASSMDRGGGPRNEQFF. The variable domain in full, completed from reference TRBV19 and TRBJ2-1, reads DGGITQSPKYLFRKEGQNVTLSCEQNLNHDAMYWYRQDPGQGLRLIYYSQIVNDFQKGDIAEGYSVSREKKESFPLTVTSAQKNPTAFYLCASSMDRGGGPRNEQFFGPGTRLTVL.

This clonotype came up many times. The chain carries TRBV24-1 and TRBJ1-1; D gene uncertain. V was clipped by 9 bases and J by 5 bases, with 15 bases between them. This CDR3 comprises 13 residues. The germline gives CDR1 KGHDR, CDR2 SFDVKD. CDR3 protein: CATADLSGTEAFF. DNA for the CDR3: TGTGCCACCGCGGATCTTTCGGGGACTGAAGCTTTCTTT.

This clonotype has ten or more counts. In DNA form, the CDR3 reads TGTGCCAGCAGCTTGGGAGGGGACTGGTGGGCTGAAGCTTTCTTT. Encoded protein: CASSLGGDWWAEAFF. The rearrangement joins TRBV11-2 to TRBJ1-1, with D possibly matching TRBD1 (5 bases). The CDR3 consists of 15 residues. Between the trimmed V and J ends, which lost 3 bases and 6 bases, there was a span of 17 bases. From germline, CDR1 is SGHAT and CDR2 FQNNGV.

This clonotype was seen repeatedly, ten times or more. The rearrangement links TRBV12-3 or TRBV12-4 to TRBJ1-1; 8 bases match TRBD1. This CDR3 has 13 amino acids. Unmatched junction bases numbered 6, after V lost 2 bases and J lost 10 bases. The CDR3 nucleotides read TGTGCCAGCAGTTTACCGACAGGGGAGGGAGCTTTCTTT. Amino acid sequence: CASSLPTGEGAFF.

This clonotype is deemed medium-sized (0.01 to 0.1%). The rearrangement uses TRBV5-4 and TRBJ1-2; TRBD1 agrees at 7 bases. Germline CDR1 reads SGHNT; CDR2 reads YYREEE (reference sequence). The CDR3 covers 14 residues. The V segment lost 4 bases and the J segment 4 bases; nucleotides outside the gene matches: 7. CDR3 region: CASSPGQDRYGYTF. The CDR3 bases are TGTGCCAGCAGCCCTGGACAGGACCGCTATGGCTACACCTTC.

Many counts were recorded for this clonotype. CDR3 amino acids: CASSLLGGTQYF. CDR3 in DNA: TGTGCCAGCAGTTTACTGGGGGGGACCCAGTACTTC. The J gene is TRBJ2-5, the V gene TRBV27; tentatively, D is TRBD2 (6 bases). V was trimmed by 2 bases and J by 7 bases, leaving 8 bases between them. CDR1 MNHEY and CDR2 SMNVEV come from the germline V gene (reference sequence). This CDR3 has 12 residues.

This clonotype was seen at least ten times. V is TRBV18 and J is TRBJ2-5, with D perhaps assigned TRBD1 or TRBD2 (5 bases each). CDR3 length: 16 amino acids. Germline lookup yields CDR1 KGHSH and CDR2 LQKENI. Trimming shortened V by 3 bases and J by 4 bases, and 18 bases separated the two germline ends. The CDR3 DNA is TGTGCCAGCTCACCGACTGGGGGAGAGACTGGAGAGACCCAGTACTTC. This translates into CASSPTGGETGETQYF. The variable domain in full, completed from reference TRBV18 and TRBJ2-5, reads NAGVMQNPRHLVRRRGQEARLRCSPMKGHSHVYWYRQLPEEGLKFMVYLQKENIIDESGMPKERFSAEFPKEGPSILRIQQVVRGDSAAYFCASSPTGGETGETQYFGPGTRLLVL.